The rows below give T cell receptor beta chains drawn from one sample of a study of metastatic and nonmetastatic thyroid tumors. With MiXCR, TCRdb reprocessed the PCR reads. Altogether roughly 30,000 clones are present, around a fifth being singletons, with the ten largest covering under 9.5%. The material sequenced was blood. The receptors come from a female donor with papillary thyroid cancer or a benign thyroid nodule (not recorded which). Some clones in this sample may be carry-over from other donors' samples. Both conserved end residues are part of each CDR3. D genes are given only for firm matches. Only some rows state a clone size, as once, few, many or a class for expanded clones.

cdr3_length	clone_size	d_call	v_call	j_call	cdr3_nt	cdr3_aa
15	few	TRBD1	TRBV6-1	TRBJ1-2	TGTGCCAGCAGTGACCGACAGGGGATGTACTATGGCTACACCTTC	CASSDRQGMYYGYTF
14	many	-	TRBV6-5	TRBJ1-1	TGTGCCAGCAGTTACTCCCGAGGCAGGGGCGAAGCTTTCTTT	CASSYSRGRGEAFF
12	-	-	TRBV20-1	TRBJ1-4	TGCAGTGCTAGAGTAGAAAATGAAAAACTGTTTTTT	CSARVENEKLFF
15	-	-	TRBV2	TRBJ1-6	TGTGCCAGCAGTGACCGTGGACAGAATAATTCACCCCTCCACTTT	CASSDRGQNNSPLHF
11	few	-	TRBV6-2/TRBV6-3	TRBJ1-2	TGTGCCAGCGGGTACTTTAATGGCTACACCTTC	CASGYFNGYTF
15	many	TRBD2	TRBV19	TRBJ2-7	TGTGCCAGCGCCGGGGGAGCGGGGGACTACTACGAGCAGTACTTC	CASAGGAGDYYEQYF
15	many	-	TRBV25-1	TRBJ2-3	TGTGCCAGCAGTGAATCTGGGCTTTCCACAGATACGCAGTATTTT	CASSESGLSTDTQYF
13	many	-	TRBV12-5	TRBJ1-2	TGTGCTAGTTCAGACAAGTCCTTCTCTGGCTACACCTTC	CASSDKSFSGYTF
15	-	-	TRBV7-9	TRBJ1-3	TGTGCCCACGCAGGCGCTACCAACTCTGGAAAGACCATATACTTT	CAHAGATNSGKTIYF
15	few	TRBD1	TRBV6-5	TRBJ2-7	TGTGCCAGCAGTTACACCTCCCAGGGGGCGTGGGAGCAGTACTTC	CASSYTSQGAWEQYF
14	-	-	TRBV6-2/TRBV6-3	TRBJ2-1	TGTGCCAGCAGTTACGTGGGACAACTCAATGAGCAGTTCTTC	CASSYVGQLNEQFF
14	-	TRBD2	TRBV27	TRBJ2-7	TGTGCCAGCAGTAATAGCGGGACCTCCTACGAGCAGTACTTC	CASSNSGTSYEQYF
14	large	-	TRBV4-2	TRBJ1-5	TGTGCCAGCAGCCAAGTTGGGAATAATCAGCCCCAGCATTTT	CASSQVGNNQPQHF
13	few	-	TRBV6-2/TRBV6-3	TRBJ1-2	TGTGCCAGCAGTTACGACGCGACCTATGGCTACACCTTC	CASSYDATYGYTF
15	many	-	TRBV20-1	TRBJ1-1	TGCAGTGCTCCTGCGTGGGGGGCCATGAACACTGAAGCTTTCTTT	CSAPAWGAMNTEAFF
15	-	TRBD1	TRBV5-1	TRBJ1-5	TGCGCCAGCAGCCCGACAGGGGACAGCAATCAGCCCCAGCATTTT	CASSPTGDSNQPQHF
15	medium-sized	-	TRBV20-1	TRBJ2-3	TGCAGTGCTAGAGGGAATAGCCGTGGCACAGATACGCAGTATTTT	CSARGNSRGTDTQYF
13	-	-	TRBV3-1	TRBJ2-7	TGTGCCAGCAGCCAAGATTATGGTGGCGAGCAGTACTTC	CASSQDYGGEQYF
12	few	TRBD1	TRBV6-1	TRBJ1-1	TGTGCCAGCAGTAGGGACAGAACTGAAGCTTTCTTT	CASSRDRTEAFF
15	few	-	TRBV28	TRBJ2-3	TGTGCCAGCAGTCCCCCGTCTGGGCTTACAGATACGCAGTATTTT	CASSPPSGLTDTQYF
14	-	-	TRBV18	TRBJ2-5	TGTGCCAGCTCACCACAAGGCTTACAAGAGACCCAGTACTTC	CASSPQGLQETQYF
15	many	TRBD2	TRBV24-1	TRBJ2-5	TGTGCCACCAGTGACCCGACACCGGGGGGGGAGACCCAGTACTTC	CATSDPTPGGETQYF
14	many	-	TRBV10-1	TRBJ2-1	TGCGCCAGCAATGACAGGGAGGGAGACAATGAGCAGTTCTTC	CASNDREGDNEQFF
16	many	-	TRBV7-2	TRBJ1-6	TGTGCCAGCAGCTTTACCTTTGGGGGGCCTTATTCACCCCTCCACTTT	CASSFTFGGPYSPLHF
13	few	-	TRBV10-3	TRBJ1-2	TGTGCCATCAGGGTGGACAGTAACTATGGCTACACCTTC	CAIRVDSNYGYTF
13	many	-	TRBV2	TRBJ2-4	TGTGCCAGCTGCAGGGCCGGCAAAAACATTCAGTACTTC	CASCRAGKNIQYF
15	-	-	TRBV6-1	TRBJ2-7	TGTGCCAGCACCACCTTGGTGGGGGACAACTACGAGCAGTACTTC	CASTTLVGDNYEQYF
15	many	-	TRBV28	TRBJ1-1	TGTGCCAGCAGTCCCAGTGGGGGGGCGAACACTGAAGCTTTCTTT	CASSPSGGANTEAFF
15	many	TRBD2	TRBV28	TRBJ2-2	TGTGCCAGCAGTTTAGCTAGCGGGAGCACCGGGGAGCTGTTTTTT	CASSLASGSTGELFF
12	many	TRBD1	TRBV6-1	TRBJ1-2	TGTGCCAGCAGTCAAGACAGGGAAGGCTACACCTTC	CASSQDREGYTF
16	medium-sized	-	TRBV4-1	TRBJ2-3	TGCGCCAGCAGCCAAGACCGGGGCAGGGGTCCAGATACGCAGTATTTT	CASSQDRGRGPDTQYF
14	-	-	TRBV28	TRBJ2-7	TGTGCCAGCAGTTGGGGGACGAAACCCTACGAGCAGTACTTC	CASSWGTKPYEQYF
13	medium-sized	-	TRBV28	TRBJ1-2	TGTGCCAGCAGCTACACAGGGTTTCGTGGCTACACCTTC	CASSYTGFRGYTF
11	-	-	TRBV7-8	TRBJ2-1	TGTGCCAGCAGCCCGACAATTGAGCAGTTCTTC	CASSPTIEQFF
15	many	-	TRBV18	TRBJ1-1	TGTGCCAGCTCACCGACCAGGTTAATGAACACTGAAGCTTTCTTT	CASSPTRLMNTEAFF
14	many	-	TRBV29-1	TRBJ2-1	TGCAGCGTTTCGACAACCCGGAGATACAATGAGCAGTTCTTC	CSVSTTRRYNEQFF
12	few	-	TRBV19	TRBJ2-5	TGTGCCAGTAGTGCACAGAGTGAGACCCAGTACTTC	CASSAQSETQYF
12	many	-	TRBV6-2/TRBV6-3	TRBJ2-7	TGTGCCAGCAGGGGGGATGACTACGAGCAGTACTTC	CASRGDDYEQYF
13	-	-	TRBV11-2	TRBJ1-2	TGTGCCAGCAGCTTAGGGCTCGATCGTGGCTACACCTTC	CASSLGLDRGYTF
16	few	-	TRBV4-1	TRBJ2-2	TGCGCCAGCAGCCAAGATCGCCAGGCCCTCCCCGGGGAGCTGTTTTTT	CASSQDRQALPGELFF
18	-	-	TRBV7-8	TRBJ2-6	TGTGCCAGCAGCTTTACCAGGGGGGTGGAATCTGGGGCCAACGTCCTGACTTTC	CASSFTRGVESGANVLTF
14	-	TRBD2	TRBV19	TRBJ2-3	TGTGCCAGTAGTAGAGCGGGAGCTACAGATACGCAGTATTTT	CASSRAGATDTQYF
12	many	TRBD1	TRBV20-1	TRBJ1-2	TGCAGTGCCTTGGACAGGGTTGATGGCTACACCTTC	CSALDRVDGYTF
13	many	TRBD1	TRBV11-1	TRBJ1-1	TGTGCCAACAGCATAGACAGGGGTCCTGAAGCTTTCTTT	CANSIDRGPEAFF
15	many	-	TRBV5-1	TRBJ1-1	TGCGCCAGCAGCTTTATGGGCGAGGGAAGCACTGAAGCTTTCTTT	CASSFMGEGSTEAFF
19	-	TRBD2	TRBV24-1	TRBJ2-1	TGTGCCACCAGTGATTCGGGACTAGCGGGAGGGTACAGCTACAATGAGCAGTTCTTC	CATSDSGLAGGYSYNEQFF
18	many	-	TRBV19	TRBJ1-3	TGTGCCAGTAGTATTGGACGACAGGTTTCGTTCTCTGGAAACACCATATATTTT	CASSIGRQVSFSGNTIYF
16	many	-	TRBV15	TRBJ1-2	TGTGCCACCAGCAAAATAACGCCGGGGGAAAACTATGGCTACACCTTC	CATSKITPGENYGYTF
15	medium-sized	TRBD1	TRBV6-1	TRBJ2-3	TGTGCCAGCAGTGAAGGGACAGGTAGCACAGATACGCAGTATTTT	CASSEGTGSTDTQYF